This is a list of T cell receptor beta chains from one sample in a study of CD8+CD57+ T cells in acquired aplastic anemia. TCRdb analysed the reads with MiXCR anew, one entry per CDR3 protein. The sample holds about 190,000 distinct CDR3 sequences, roughly half seen once. The specimen was sorted CD4+, CD8+, or CD8+CD57+ T cells (not recorded which) from PBMCs. The receptors come from a human donor in good health, serving as a control. Both conserved end residues are part of each CDR3. A D gene is named only where the DNA matches it firmly. Clone size is shown for a subset of rows, as once, few, many or a class of expanded clone.

V gene	D gene	J gene	clone size	CDR3 protein	CDR3 DNA
TRBV4-2	TRBD1	TRBJ2-3	many	CASSQEIRGQGAAPTDTQYF	TGTGCCAGCAGCCAAGAAATCCGGGGACAGGGGGCGGCACCGACAGATACGCAGTATTTT
TRBV19	NA	TRBJ2-2	many	CASSTRKGGLNTGELFF	TGTGCCAGTAGTACGCGCAAGGGGGGCTTGAACACCGGGGAGCTGTTTTTT
TRBV2	NA	TRBJ1-2	NA	CASSFRAFYGYTF	TGTGCCAGCAGTTTTAGGGCTTTCTATGGCTACACCTTC
TRBV6-5	NA	TRBJ2-7	many	CASSYSGRAYEQYF	TGTGCCAGCAGTTACTCGGGCAGGGCTTACGAGCAGTACTTC
TRBV12-3/TRBV12-4	NA	TRBJ2-2	NA	CASRKTGRGTGELFF	TGTGCCAGCAGAAAGACAGGGCGGGGCACCGGGGAGCTGTTTTTT
TRBV7-9	NA	TRBJ1-3	many	CASSLTGDTIYF	TGTGCCAGCAGCCTCACTGGGGACACCATATATTTT
TRBV5-1	TRBD1	TRBJ1-2	many	CASSPVPATGDGYTF	TGCGCCAGCAGCCCTGTCCCCGCTACAGGGGACGGCTACACCTTC
TRBV5-4	NA	TRBJ1-2	NA	CASSHLGGIGYTF	TGTGCCAGCAGCCACTTAGGGGGGATTGGCTACACCTTC
TRBV6-6	TRBD1	TRBJ2-7	NA	CASRTGAISYEQYF	TGTGCCAGCAGGACAGGGGCGATTTCCTACGAGCAGTACTTC
TRBV28	NA	TRBJ2-1	NA	CASSFGKGYNEQFF	TGTGCCAGCAGTTTCGGAAAGGGCTACAATGAGCAGTTCTTC
TRBV7-2	TRBD1	TRBJ1-1	NA	CASSLRQGTTEAFF	TGTGCCAGCAGCCTAAGACAGGGAACCACTGAAGCTTTCTTT
TRBV7-2	TRBD1	TRBJ1-4	NA	CASSLGQGVGANEKLFF	TGTGCCAGCAGCTTGGGACAGGGGGTAGGGGCTAATGAAAAACTGTTTTTT
TRBV3-1	NA	TRBJ2-1	NA	CASSLAMTLGPSDEQFF	TGTGCCAGCAGCCTCGCGATGACATTGGGTCCATCGGATGAGCAGTTCTTC
TRBV2	NA	TRBJ2-3	NA	CASSGWGDGNTQYF	TGTGCCAGCAGTGGATGGGGCGACGGGAATACGCAGTATTTT
TRBV7-3	NA	TRBJ1-6	NA	CASSFGRSYNSPLHF	TGTGCCAGCAGCTTTGGACGGAGCTATAATTCACCCCTCCACTTT